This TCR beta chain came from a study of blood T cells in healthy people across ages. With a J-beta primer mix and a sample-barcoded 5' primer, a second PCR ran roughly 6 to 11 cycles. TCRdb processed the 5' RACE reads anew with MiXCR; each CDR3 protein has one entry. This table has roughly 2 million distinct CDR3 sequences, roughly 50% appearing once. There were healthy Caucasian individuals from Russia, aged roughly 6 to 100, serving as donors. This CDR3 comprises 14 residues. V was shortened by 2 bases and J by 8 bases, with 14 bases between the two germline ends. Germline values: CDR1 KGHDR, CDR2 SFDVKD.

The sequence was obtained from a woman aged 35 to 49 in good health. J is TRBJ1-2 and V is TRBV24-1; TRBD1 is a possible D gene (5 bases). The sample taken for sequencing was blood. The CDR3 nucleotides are TGTGCCACCAGTGATTGGGGCAGGTCCGGGGGCTACACCTTC. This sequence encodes CATSDWGRSGGYTF.